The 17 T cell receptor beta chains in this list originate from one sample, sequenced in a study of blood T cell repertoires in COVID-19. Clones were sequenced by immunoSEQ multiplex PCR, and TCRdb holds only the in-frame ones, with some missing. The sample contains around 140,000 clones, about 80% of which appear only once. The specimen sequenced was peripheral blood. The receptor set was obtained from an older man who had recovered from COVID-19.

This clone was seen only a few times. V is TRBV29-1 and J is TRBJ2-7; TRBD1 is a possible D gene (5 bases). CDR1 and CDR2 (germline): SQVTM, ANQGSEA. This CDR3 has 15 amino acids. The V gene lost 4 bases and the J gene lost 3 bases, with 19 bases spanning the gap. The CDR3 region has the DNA TGCAGCGTTGGGGGCTCGGAGACCTTCTTCTACGAGCAGTACTTC. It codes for CSVGGSETFFYEQYF.

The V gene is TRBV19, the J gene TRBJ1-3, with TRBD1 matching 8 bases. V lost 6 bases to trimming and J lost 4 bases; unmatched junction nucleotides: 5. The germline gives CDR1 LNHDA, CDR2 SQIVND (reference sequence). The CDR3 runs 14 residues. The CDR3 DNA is TGTGCCAGTAGACCAGGGGGCTACGGAAACACCATATATTTT. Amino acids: CASRPGGYGNTIYF.

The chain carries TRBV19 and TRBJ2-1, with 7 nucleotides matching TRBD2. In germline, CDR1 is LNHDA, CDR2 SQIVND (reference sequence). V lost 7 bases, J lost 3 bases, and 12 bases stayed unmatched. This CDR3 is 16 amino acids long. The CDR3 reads CASNSQRGGFYNEQFF. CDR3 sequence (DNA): TGTGCCAGTAACAGTCAACGGGGAGGGTTCTACAATGAGCAGTTCTTC.

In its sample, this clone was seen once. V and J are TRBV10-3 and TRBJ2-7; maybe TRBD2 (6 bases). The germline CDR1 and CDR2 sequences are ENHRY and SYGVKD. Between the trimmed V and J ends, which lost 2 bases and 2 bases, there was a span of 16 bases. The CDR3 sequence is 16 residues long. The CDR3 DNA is TGTGCCATCAGTGAGGGGCCCGGGACTTCCACCTACGAGCAGTACTTC. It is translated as CAISEGPGTSTYEQYF.

This CDR3 reads CASSVGDRWATDTQYF. In DNA, the CDR3 is TGTGCCAGCAGTGTCGGGGACAGGTGGGCCACAGATACGCAGTATTTT. This chain uses TRBV6-1 with TRBJ2-3; 8 nucleotides line up with TRBD1. The V segment lost 4 bases and the J segment 2 bases; nucleotides outside the gene matches: 8. The CDR3 contains 16 residues. Germline-derived CDR1 and CDR2 are MNHNS and SASEGT.

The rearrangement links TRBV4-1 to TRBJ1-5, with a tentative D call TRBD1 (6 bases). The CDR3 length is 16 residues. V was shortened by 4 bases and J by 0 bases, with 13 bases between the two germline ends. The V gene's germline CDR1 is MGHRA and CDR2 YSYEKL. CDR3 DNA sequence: TGCGCCAGCAGCCTTGACAGGTCCTATAGCAATCAGCCCCAGCATTTT. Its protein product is CASSLDRSYSNQPQHF.

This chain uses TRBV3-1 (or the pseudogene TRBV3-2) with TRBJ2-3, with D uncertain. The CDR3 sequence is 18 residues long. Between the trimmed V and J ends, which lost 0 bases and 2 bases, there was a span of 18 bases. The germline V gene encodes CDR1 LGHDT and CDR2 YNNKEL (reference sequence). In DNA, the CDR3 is TGTGCCAGCAGCCAAGATATGGGCCGTGTGCCGGACACAGATACGCAGTATTTT. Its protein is CASSQDMGRVPDTDTQYF.

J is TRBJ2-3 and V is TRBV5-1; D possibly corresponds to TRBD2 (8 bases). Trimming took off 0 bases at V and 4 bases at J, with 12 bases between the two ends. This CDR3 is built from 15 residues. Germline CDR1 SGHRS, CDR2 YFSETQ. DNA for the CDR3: TGCGCCAGCAGCTTGGACGGGAGGGGGCCAGATACGCAGTATTTT. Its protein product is CASSLDGRGPDTQYF.

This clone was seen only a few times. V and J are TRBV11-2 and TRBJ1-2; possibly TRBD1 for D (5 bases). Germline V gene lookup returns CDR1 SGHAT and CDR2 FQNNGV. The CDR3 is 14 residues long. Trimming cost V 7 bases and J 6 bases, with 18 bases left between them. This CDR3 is CASTPTLGAHGYTF. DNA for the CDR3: TGTGCCAGCACCCCGACCCTAGGGGCCCATGGCTACACCTTC.

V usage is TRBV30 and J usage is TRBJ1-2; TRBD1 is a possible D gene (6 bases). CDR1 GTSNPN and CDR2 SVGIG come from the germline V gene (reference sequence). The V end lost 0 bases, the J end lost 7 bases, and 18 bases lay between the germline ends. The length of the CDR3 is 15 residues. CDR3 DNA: TGTGCCTGGAGTGTAAGGGGGGGACAATTTTCTGGCTACACCTTC. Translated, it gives CAWSVRGGQFSGYTF.

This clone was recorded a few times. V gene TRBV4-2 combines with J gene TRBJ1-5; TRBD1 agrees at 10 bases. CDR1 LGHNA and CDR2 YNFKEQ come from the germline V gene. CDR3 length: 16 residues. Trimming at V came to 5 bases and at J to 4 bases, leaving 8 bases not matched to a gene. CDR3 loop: CASSTGQGHPNQPQHF. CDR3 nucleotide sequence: TGTGCCAGCAGCACGGGACAGGGGCATCCTAATCAGCCCCAGCATTTT.

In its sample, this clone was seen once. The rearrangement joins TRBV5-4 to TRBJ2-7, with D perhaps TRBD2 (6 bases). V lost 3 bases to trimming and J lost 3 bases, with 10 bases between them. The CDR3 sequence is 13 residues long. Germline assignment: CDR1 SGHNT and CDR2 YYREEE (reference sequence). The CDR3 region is CASSSGLHYEQYF. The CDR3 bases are TGTGCCAGCAGCTCCGGACTACACTACGAGCAGTACTTC. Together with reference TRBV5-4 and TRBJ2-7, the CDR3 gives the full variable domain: ETGVTQSPTHLIKTRGQQVTLRCSSQSGHNTVSWYQQALGQGPQFIFQYYREEENGRGNFPPRFSGLQFPNYSSELNVNALELDDSALYLCASSSGLHYEQYFGPGTRLTVT.

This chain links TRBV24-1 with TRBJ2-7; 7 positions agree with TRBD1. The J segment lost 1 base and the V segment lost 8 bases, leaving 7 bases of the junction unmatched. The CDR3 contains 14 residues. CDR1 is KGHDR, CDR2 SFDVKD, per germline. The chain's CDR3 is CATTPPDRSYEQYF. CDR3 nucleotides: TGTGCCACCACCCCGCCGGACAGGTCCTACGAGCAGTACTTC.

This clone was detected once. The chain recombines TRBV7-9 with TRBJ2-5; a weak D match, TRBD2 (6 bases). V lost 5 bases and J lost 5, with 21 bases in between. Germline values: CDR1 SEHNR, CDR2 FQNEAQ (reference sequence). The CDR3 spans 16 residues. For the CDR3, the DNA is TGTGCCAGCAGCGGTATTAAGGGGCGGGGCGGGGAGACCCAGTACTTC. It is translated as CASSGIKGRGGETQYF.

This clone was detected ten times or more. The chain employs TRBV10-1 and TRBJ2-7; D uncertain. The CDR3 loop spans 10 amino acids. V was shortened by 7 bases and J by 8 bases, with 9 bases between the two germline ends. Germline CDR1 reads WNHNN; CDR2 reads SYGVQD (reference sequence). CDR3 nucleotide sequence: TGCGCCAGCACGGTGAGGAAGCAGTACTTC. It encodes CASTVRKQYF.

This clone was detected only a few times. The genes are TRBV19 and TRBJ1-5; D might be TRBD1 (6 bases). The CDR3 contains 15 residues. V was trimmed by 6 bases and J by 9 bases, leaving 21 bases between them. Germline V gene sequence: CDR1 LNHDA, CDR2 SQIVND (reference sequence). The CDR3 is CASRPPGHKLGPQHF. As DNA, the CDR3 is TGTGCCAGTAGACCCCCGGGACACAAATTGGGGCCCCAGCATTTT.

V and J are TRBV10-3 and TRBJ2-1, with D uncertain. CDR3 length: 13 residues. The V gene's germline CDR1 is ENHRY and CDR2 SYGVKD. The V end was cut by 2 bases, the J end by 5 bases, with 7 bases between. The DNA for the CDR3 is TGTGCCATCAGTGAGAGACTCGACAATGAGCAGTTCTTC. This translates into CAISERLDNEQFF.